Following are 9 T cell receptor beta chains from one sample sequenced in a study of blood T cell repertoires in COVID-19. Generated by immunoSEQ multiplex PCR, the TCRdb table keeps only in-frame clones and is missing some. The table has 200,000 or so clones, approximately 90% seen once. Sequences were obtained from PBMCs or T cells enriched from blood (not recorded which). Receptor source: a woman aged 40 to 49 with acute COVID-19.

A remark on this clone: A read error may account for a junction end that differs from germline. V and J are TRBV7-9 and TRBJ2-1; 8 positions agree with TRBD1. Germline values: CDR1 SEHNR, CDR2 FQNEAQ (reference sequence). CDR3 length: 14 amino acids. The CDR3 region is CASSSQGGGVSALF. The CDR3 DNA sequence: TGTGCCAGCAGCTCACAGGGGGGAGGTGTCTCAGCGCTCTTC.

The CDR3 protein is CASSSLAGGLGEQFF. Here the CDR3 DNA reads TGTGCCAGCAGCTCCCTAGCGGGGGGTCTCGGTGAGCAGTTCTTC. This chain links TRBV7-9 with TRBJ2-1; 11 nucleotides agree with TRBD2. With V trimmed by 4 bases and J by 9 bases, 8 bases remained unmatched. Looked up from germline, CDR1 is SEHNR and CDR2 is FQNEAQ (reference sequence). This CDR3 region has 15 residues. Full variable domain (outside the CDR3, taken from reference TRBV7-9 and TRBJ2-1): DTGVSQNPRHKITKRGQNVTFRCDPISEHNRLYWYRQTLGQGPEFLTYFQNEAQLEKSRLLSDRFSAERPKGSFSTLEIQRTEQGDSAMYLCASSSLAGGLGEQFFGPGTRLTVL.

This clone was found once. The chain employs TRBV29-1 and TRBJ1-1; D remains unclear. CDR3 length equals 11 residues. V lost 4 bases, J lost 5 bases, and 8 bases lay in between. Germline V gene sequence: CDR1 SQVTM, CDR2 ANQGSEA. CDR3: CSVGLLTEAFF. CDR3 DNA: TGCAGCGTTGGTCTCTTGACTGAAGCTTTCTTT. The variable domain in full, completed from reference TRBV29-1 and TRBJ1-1, reads SAVISQKPSRDICQRGTSLTIQCQVDSQVTMMFWYRQQPGQSLTLIATANQGSEATYESGFVIDKFPISRPNLTFSTLTVSNMSPEDSSIYLCSVGLLTEAFFGQGTRLTVV.

The chain employs TRBV30 and TRBJ2-1; TRBD2 might be the D (5 bases). From germline, CDR1 is GTSNPN and CDR2 SVGIG (reference sequence). This CDR3 has 13 amino acids. The V end lost 1 base, the J end lost 7 bases, and 11 bases lay between the germline ends. DNA for the CDR3: TGTGCCTGGAGTGGTCGTGGCGGGAATGAGCAGTTCTTC. Its translation is CAWSGRGGNEQFF.

The genes are TRBV18 and TRBJ1-2; 8 nucleotides match TRBD1. V lost 3 bases and J lost 8; bases outside the gene matches: 8. This CDR3 contains 14 residues. Germline-derived CDR1 and CDR2 are KGHSH and LQKENI. CDR3 bases: TGTGCCAGCTCACCTGGACAGGGTAGTTGGGGCTACACCTTC. It translates to CASSPGQGSWGYTF. Together with reference TRBV18 and TRBJ1-2, the CDR3 gives the full variable domain: NAGVMQNPRHLVRRRGQEARLRCSPMKGHSHVYWYRQLPEEGLKFMVYLQKENIIDESGMPKERFSAEFPKEGPSILRIQQVVRGDSAAYFCASSPGQGSWGYTFGSGTRLTVV.

The genes are TRBV2 and TRBJ2-5; possibly TRBD2 for D (6 bases). Germline CDR1 SNHLY, CDR2 FYNNEI. This CDR3 contains 12 residues. Trimming left V 11 bases short and J 2 bases short, with 12 bases between. The CDR3 region has the DNA TGTGCCGGACGGGGACTTCAAGAGACCCAGTACTTC. Encoded protein: CAGRGLQETQYF.

This chain uses TRBV4-3 with TRBJ1-2; 7 bases match TRBD1. V was clipped by 3 bases and J by 4 bases; unmatched bases: 14. The CDR3 totals 17 residues. Germline V gene lookup returns CDR1 LGHNA and CDR2 YSLEER. The CDR3 bases are TGCGCCAGCAGCCACCGCGGACAGGACTCACTCTTCTATGGCTACACCTTC. It translates to CASSHRGQDSLFYGYTF.

This clone was picked up one time. V is TRBV24-1 and J is TRBJ1-5, with D possibly being TRBD1 (5 bases). Trimming took 5 bases from V and 3 from J, leaving 10 bases between them. CDR1 and CDR2 from the germline V gene are KGHDR and SFDVKD. The CDR3 runs to 14 residues. CDR3 amino acids: CATSGPGINQPQHF. DNA for the CDR3: TGTGCCACCAGTGGGCCAGGGATCAATCAGCCCCAGCATTTT.

This chain joins TRBV6-6 and TRBJ2-7; TRBD1 agrees at 10 bases. The germline CDR1 and CDR2 sequences are MNHNY and SVGAGI (reference sequence). The CDR3 is made up of 14 amino acids. Unmatched junction bases numbered 4, after V lost 2 bases and J lost 6 bases. This CDR3 is CASSYGTGALEQYF. CDR3 DNA: TGTGCCAGCAGTTACGGGACAGGGGCTCTCGAGCAGTACTTC.